Listed below are T cell receptor beta chains from one sample, sequenced in a study of early T cells in non-severe SARS-CoV-2 infection. In TCRdb, the 5' RACE reads were re-called with MiXCR into one record per CDR3 protein. This table has 50,000 to 65,000 distinct CDR3 sequences, less than 15% appearing once. Sequencing was performed on whole blood. These receptors were obtained from an adult who was a healthcare worker with PCR-confirmed SARS-CoV-2 infection or an uninfected control (not recorded which). The CDR3 runs from the conserved cysteine through the conserved F or W. Expanded clones are given a class, and other clones once, few, many or no size at all.

v_call: TRBV29-1; cdr3_length: 12; clone_size: many; j_call: TRBJ1-2; cdr3_aa: CSVVGQVYGYTF
v_call: TRBV6-6; cdr3_length: 13; clone_size: few; j_call: TRBJ1-4; cdr3_aa: CASSYRANEKLFF
v_call: TRBV5-4; cdr3_length: 14; clone_size: many; j_call: TRBJ2-3; cdr3_aa: CASSGRGPTDTQYF
v_call: TRBV6-1; cdr3_length: 16; clone_size: .; j_call: TRBJ2-1; cdr3_aa: CASSEALGPPYNEQFF
v_call: TRBV6-5; cdr3_length: 15; clone_size: few; j_call: TRBJ2-2; cdr3_aa: CASSGTGANTGELFF
v_call: TRBV11-2; cdr3_length: 17; clone_size: many; j_call: TRBJ2-2; cdr3_aa: CASSLDRGAPNTGELFF
v_call: TRBV9; cdr3_length: 14; clone_size: many; j_call: TRBJ1-6; cdr3_aa: CASSVEGRNSPLHF
v_call: TRBV2; cdr3_length: 13; clone_size: .; j_call: TRBJ1-2; cdr3_aa: CASSAGGAYGYTF
v_call: TRBV7-9; cdr3_length: 16; clone_size: .; j_call: TRBJ1-1; cdr3_aa: CASSLGSVGYYPEAFF
v_call: TRBV19; cdr3_length: 15; clone_size: .; j_call: TRBJ2-7; cdr3_aa: CASSIGGGRRKEQYF
v_call: TRBV7-6; cdr3_length: 16; clone_size: many; j_call: TRBJ1-4; cdr3_aa: CASSPTGETTNEKLFF
v_call: TRBV6-5; cdr3_length: 14; clone_size: many; j_call: TRBJ2-1; cdr3_aa: CASSLNGPYNEQFF
v_call: TRBV30; cdr3_length: 16; clone_size: .; j_call: TRBJ2-7; cdr3_aa: CAWSSPSGAAGYEQYF
v_call: TRBV2; cdr3_length: 15; clone_size: many; j_call: TRBJ2-3; cdr3_aa: CASTSGGTSTDTQYF
v_call: TRBV7-2; cdr3_length: 19; clone_size: .; j_call: TRBJ1-1; cdr3_aa: CASSSHWSPPRSVNTEAFF
v_call: TRBV20-1; cdr3_length: 17; clone_size: .; j_call: TRBJ1-2; cdr3_aa: CSARYPRGGGTNYGYTF
v_call: TRBV4-1; cdr3_length: 13; clone_size: .; j_call: TRBJ1-5; cdr3_aa: CASSQGRGQPQHF
v_call: TRBV10-2; cdr3_length: 15; clone_size: .; j_call: TRBJ2-3; cdr3_aa: CASRPSGGAVGTQYF
v_call: TRBV7-9; cdr3_length: 15; clone_size: .; j_call: TRBJ1-1; cdr3_aa: CASSLNRDRNTEAFF
v_call: TRBV7-9; cdr3_length: 12; clone_size: many; j_call: TRBJ1-6; cdr3_aa: CASSLENSPLHF
v_call: TRBV20-1; cdr3_length: 14; clone_size: few; j_call: TRBJ1-2; cdr3_aa: CSARFLTGTQGYTF
v_call: TRBV29-1; cdr3_length: 13; clone_size: .; j_call: TRBJ1-1; cdr3_aa: CSGNTGVNTEAFF